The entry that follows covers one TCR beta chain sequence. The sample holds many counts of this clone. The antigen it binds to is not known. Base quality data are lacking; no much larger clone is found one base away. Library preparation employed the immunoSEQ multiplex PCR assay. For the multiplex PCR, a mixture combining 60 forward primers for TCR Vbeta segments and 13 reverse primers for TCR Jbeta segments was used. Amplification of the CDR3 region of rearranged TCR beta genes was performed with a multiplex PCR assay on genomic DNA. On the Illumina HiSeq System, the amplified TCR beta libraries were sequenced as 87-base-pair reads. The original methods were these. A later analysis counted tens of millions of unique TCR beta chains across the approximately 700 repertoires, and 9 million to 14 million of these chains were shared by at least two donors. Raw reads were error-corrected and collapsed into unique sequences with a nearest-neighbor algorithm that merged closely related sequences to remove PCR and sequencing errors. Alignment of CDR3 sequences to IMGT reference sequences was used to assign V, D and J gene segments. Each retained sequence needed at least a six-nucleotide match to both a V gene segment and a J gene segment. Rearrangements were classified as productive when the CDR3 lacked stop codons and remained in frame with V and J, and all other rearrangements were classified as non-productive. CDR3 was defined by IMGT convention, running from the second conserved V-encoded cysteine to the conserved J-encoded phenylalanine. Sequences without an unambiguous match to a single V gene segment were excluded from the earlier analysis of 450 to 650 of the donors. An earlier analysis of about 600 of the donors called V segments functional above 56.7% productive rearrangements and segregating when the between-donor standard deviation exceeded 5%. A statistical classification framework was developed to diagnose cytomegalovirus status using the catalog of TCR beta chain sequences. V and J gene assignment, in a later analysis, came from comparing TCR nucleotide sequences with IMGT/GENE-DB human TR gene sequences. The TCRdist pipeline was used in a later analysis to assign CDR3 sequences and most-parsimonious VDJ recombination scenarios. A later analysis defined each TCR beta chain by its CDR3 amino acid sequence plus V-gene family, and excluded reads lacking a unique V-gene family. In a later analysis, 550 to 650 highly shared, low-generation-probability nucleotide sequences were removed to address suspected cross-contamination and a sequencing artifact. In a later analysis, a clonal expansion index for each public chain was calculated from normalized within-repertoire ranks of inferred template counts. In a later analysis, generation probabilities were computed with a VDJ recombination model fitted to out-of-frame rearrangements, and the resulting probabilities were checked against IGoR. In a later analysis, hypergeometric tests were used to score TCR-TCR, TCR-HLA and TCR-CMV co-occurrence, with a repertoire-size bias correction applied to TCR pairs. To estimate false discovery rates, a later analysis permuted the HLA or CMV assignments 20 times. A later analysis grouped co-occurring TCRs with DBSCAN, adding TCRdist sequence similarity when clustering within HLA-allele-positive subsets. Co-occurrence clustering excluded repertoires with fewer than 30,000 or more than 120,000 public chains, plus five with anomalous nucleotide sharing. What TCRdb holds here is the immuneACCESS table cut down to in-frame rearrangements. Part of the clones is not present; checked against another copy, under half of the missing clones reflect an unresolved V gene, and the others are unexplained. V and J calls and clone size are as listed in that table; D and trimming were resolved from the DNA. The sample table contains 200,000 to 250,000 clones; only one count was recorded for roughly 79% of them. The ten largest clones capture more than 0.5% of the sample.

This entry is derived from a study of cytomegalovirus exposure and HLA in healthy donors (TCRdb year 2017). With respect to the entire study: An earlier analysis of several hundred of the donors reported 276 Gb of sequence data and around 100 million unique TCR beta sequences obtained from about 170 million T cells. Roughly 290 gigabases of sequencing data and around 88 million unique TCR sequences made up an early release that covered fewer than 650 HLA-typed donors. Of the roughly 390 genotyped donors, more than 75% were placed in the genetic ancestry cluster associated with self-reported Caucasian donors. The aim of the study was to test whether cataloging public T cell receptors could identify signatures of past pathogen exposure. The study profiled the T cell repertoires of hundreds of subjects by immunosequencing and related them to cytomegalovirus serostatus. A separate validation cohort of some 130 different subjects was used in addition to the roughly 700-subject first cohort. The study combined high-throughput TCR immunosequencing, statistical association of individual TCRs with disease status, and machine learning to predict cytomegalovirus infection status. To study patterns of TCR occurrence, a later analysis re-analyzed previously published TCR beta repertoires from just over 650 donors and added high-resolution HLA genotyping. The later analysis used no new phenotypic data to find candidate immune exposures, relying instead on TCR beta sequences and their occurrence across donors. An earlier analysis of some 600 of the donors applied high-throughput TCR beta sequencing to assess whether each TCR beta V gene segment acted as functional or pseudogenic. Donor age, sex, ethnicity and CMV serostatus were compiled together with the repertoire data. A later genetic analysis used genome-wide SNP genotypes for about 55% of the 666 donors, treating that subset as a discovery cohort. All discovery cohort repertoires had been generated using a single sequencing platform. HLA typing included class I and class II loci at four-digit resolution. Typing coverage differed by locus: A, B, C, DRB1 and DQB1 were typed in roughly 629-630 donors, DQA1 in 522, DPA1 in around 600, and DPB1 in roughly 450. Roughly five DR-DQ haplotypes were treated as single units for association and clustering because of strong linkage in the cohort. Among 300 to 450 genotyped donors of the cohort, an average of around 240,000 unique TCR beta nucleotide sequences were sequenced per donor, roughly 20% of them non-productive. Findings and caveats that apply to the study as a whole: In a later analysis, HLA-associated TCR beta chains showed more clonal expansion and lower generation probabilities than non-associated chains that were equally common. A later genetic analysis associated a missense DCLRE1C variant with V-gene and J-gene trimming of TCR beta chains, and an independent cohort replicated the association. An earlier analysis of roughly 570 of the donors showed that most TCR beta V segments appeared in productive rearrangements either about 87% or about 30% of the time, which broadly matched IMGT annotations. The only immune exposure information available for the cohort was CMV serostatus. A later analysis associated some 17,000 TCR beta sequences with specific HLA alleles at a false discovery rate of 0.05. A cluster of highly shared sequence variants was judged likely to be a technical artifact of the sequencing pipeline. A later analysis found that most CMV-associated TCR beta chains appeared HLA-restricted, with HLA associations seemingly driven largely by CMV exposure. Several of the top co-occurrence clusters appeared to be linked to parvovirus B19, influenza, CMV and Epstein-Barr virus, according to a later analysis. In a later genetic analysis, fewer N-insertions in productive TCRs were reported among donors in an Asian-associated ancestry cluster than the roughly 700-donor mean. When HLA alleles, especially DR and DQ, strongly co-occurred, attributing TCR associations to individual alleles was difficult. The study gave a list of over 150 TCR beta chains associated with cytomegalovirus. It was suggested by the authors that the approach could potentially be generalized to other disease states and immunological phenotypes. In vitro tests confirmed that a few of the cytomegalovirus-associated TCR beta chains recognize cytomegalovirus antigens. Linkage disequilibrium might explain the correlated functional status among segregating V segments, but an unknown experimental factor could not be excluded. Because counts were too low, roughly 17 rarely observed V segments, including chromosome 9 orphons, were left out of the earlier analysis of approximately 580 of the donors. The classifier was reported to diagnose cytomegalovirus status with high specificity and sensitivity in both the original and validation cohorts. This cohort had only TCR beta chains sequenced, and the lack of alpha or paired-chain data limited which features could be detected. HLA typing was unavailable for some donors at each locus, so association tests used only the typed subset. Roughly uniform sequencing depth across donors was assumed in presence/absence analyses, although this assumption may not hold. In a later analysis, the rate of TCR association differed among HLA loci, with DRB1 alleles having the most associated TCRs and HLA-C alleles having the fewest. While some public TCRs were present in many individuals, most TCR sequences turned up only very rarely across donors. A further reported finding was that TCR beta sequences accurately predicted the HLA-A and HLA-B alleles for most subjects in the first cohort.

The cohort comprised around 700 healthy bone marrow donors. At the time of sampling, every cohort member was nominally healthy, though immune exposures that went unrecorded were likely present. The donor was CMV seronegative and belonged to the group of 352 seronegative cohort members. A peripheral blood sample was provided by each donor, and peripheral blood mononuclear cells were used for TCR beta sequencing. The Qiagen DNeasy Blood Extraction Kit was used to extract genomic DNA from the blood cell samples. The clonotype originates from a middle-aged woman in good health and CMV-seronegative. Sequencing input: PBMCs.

The sequence in DNA is TGTGCCAGCAGTGGTTGGGGCAGCGAAAAACTGTTTTTT. Its coded protein is CASSGWGSEKLFF. The V gene is TRBV25-1 and the J gene is TRBJ1-4; perhaps TRBD1 is the D gene, with 5 bases matching. The V and J ends are trimmed by 4 bases and 8 bases, leaving 11 bases between them. CDR1 and CDR2, looked up from the germline V gene, are MGHDK and SYGVNS. The CDR3 has 13 amino acids, counting the end cysteine and phenylalanine. The entry retains the CDR3 DNA only, 39 bases that are in frame from base 1.